These 19 T cell receptor beta chains originate from one sample sequenced in a study of control samples from healthy donors and cancer patients. This table comes from immunoSEQ multiplex PCR, and its TCRdb copy is limited to in-frame clones, with some not included. The data hold tens of thousands of clones, with around four fifths observed a single time. Input material: blood. These receptors were collected from a man between 60 and 70 years old in good health.

The chain recombines TRBV6-6 with TRBJ1-2; D unresolved. V lost 6 bases, J lost 2 bases, and 7 bases lay in between. There are 12 residues in the CDR3. CDR1 is MNHNY, CDR2 SVGAGI, per germline (reference sequence). The CDR3 bases are TGTGCCAGCAGCCCCGGAAACTATGGCTACACCTTC. Translating it yields CASSPGNYGYTF.

The chain combines TRBV30 with TRBJ1-5; tentatively, D is TRBD1 (5 bases). The CDR3 has 15 amino acids. Deletions cut 0 bases from V and 2 bases from J, with 11 bases between. Germline V CDR1 and CDR2: GTSNPN, SVGIG (reference sequence). As DNA, the CDR3 is TGTGCCTGGAGTGTACTTGCGGGGGGCAATCAGCCCCAGCATTTT. This gives the protein CAWSVLAGGNQPQHF.

This chain connects TRBV24-1 to TRBJ2-3; D may correspond to TRBD1 or TRBD2 (6 bases each). With 9 bases removed from V and 0 bases from J, the gap between germline ends came to 15 bases. The CDR3 has 15 residues. Germline CDR1 and CDR2: KGHDR and SFDVKD. In DNA form, the CDR3 reads TGTGCCACCGCCAGTAGGGGGGAGAGCACAGATACGCAGTATTTT. Its translation is CATASRGESTDTQYF.

The rearrangement joins TRBV7-9 to TRBJ2-5, with 7 positions matching TRBD2. With V trimmed by 3 bases and J by 5 bases, 15 bases remained unmatched. The length of the CDR3 is 17 residues. Germline loops: CDR1 SEHNR, CDR2 FQNEAQ (reference sequence). CDR3 nucleotides: TGTGCCAGCAGCTTCCCCCTTGTGGCAGGGAGGGGCGAGACCCAGTACTTC. Its translation is CASSFPLVAGRGETQYF.

CDR3 DNA: TGTGCCAGTAAGGACACGCCTTTCACAGATACGCAGTATTTT. Protein product: CASKDTPFTDTQYF. This chain connects TRBV19 to TRBJ2-3, with TRBD1 as a possible D gene (5 bases). The V gene's germline CDR1 is LNHDA and CDR2 SQIVND (reference sequence). CDR3 size: 14 residues. Between the trimmed V and J ends, which lost 7 bases and 2 bases, there was a span of 13 bases.

The CDR3 DNA sequence: TGCAGCGTTAGTGAGGACAGTCGTGAGCAGTACTTC. It codes for CSVSEDSREQYF. This chain uses TRBV29-1 with TRBJ2-7, with a weak D call TRBD1 (6 bases). This CDR3 region has 12 residues. CDR1 and CDR2 from the germline V gene are SQVTM and ANQGSEA. With 5 bases removed from V and 7 bases from J, the gap between germline ends came to 15 bases.

The chain combines TRBV28 with TRBJ1-2; tentative D call: TRBD1 (6 bases). The CDR3 is made up of 16 amino acids. Germline values: CDR1 MDHEN, CDR2 SYDVKM. The V end was cut by 5 bases, the J end by 8 bases, with 24 bases between. CDR3: CASSPGGGGAKKGYTF. CDR3 nucleotides: TGTGCCAGCAGTCCCGGGGGCGGGGGAGCCAAGAAAGGCTACACCTTC.

The chain joins TRBV5-6 to TRBJ1-5, with D tentatively TRBD1 (5 bases). This CDR3 is built from 14 residues. CDR1 is SGHDT, CDR2 YYEEEE, per germline. V was clipped by 4 bases and J by 4 bases, with 12 bases between them. CDR3 in amino acids: CASSAGHENQPQHF. The CDR3 bases are TGTGCCAGCAGCGCTGGACATGAAAATCAGCCCCAGCATTTT.

V and J are TRBV7-9 and TRBJ2-1; TRBD2 aligns across 8 bases. Germline CDR1 reads SEHNR; CDR2 reads FQNEAQ (reference sequence). V lost 1 base to trimming and J lost 6 bases; unmatched junction nucleotides: 5. The CDR3 loop spans 15 amino acids. The chain's CDR3 is CASSLVGSGINEQFF. The CDR3 DNA is TGTGCCAGCAGCTTAGTAGGTAGCGGGATCAATGAGCAGTTCTTC.

The rearrangement uses TRBV7-9 and TRBJ2-3; maybe TRBD2 (5 bases). The CDR3 sequence is 14 residues long. V was clipped by 4 bases and J by 0 bases, with 8 bases between them. From germline, CDR1 is SEHNR and CDR2 FQNEAQ (reference sequence). The CDR3 DNA reads TGTGCCAGCAGCTCTCGACTAAGCACAGATACGCAGTATTTT. Residues: CASSSRLSTDTQYF.

V usage is TRBV20-1 and J usage is TRBJ1-2; a possible D gene is TRBD1 (5 bases). Germline-derived CDR1 and CDR2 are DFQATT and SNEGSKA (reference sequence). V lost 6 bases to trimming and J lost 6 bases, with 11 bases between them. This CDR3 has 11 amino acids. CDR3 DNA sequence: TGCAGTGCCCGAGGAGGGGATGGCTACACCTTC. Its protein product is CSARGGDGYTF.

The chain has TRBV19 and TRBJ2-1, with 12 bases fitting TRBD2. V dropped 4 bases and J dropped 5; count of bases not matched to a gene: 3. The CDR3 covers 15 residues. The V gene's germline CDR1 is LNHDA and CDR2 SQIVND (reference sequence). The CDR3 reads CASSTGLAGNNEQFF. Here the CDR3 DNA reads TGTGCCAGTAGTACCGGACTAGCGGGGAACAATGAGCAGTTCTTC.

The V and J genes are TRBV9 and TRBJ2-7; the D gene is possibly TRBD1 (5 bases). The V end lost 0 bases, the J end lost 1 base, and 14 bases lay between the germline ends. The CDR3 has 16 residues. Germline CDR1 and CDR2: SGDLS and YYNGEE. Here the CDR3 reads CASSVEGSSGSYEQYF. The CDR3, as DNA: TGTGCCAGCAGCGTAGAGGGCTCCTCAGGGTCCTACGAGCAGTACTTC.

V usage is TRBV7-6 and J usage is TRBJ1-1; tentative D call: TRBD1 (5 bases). The V end was cut by 5 bases, the J end by 5 bases, with 15 bases between. This CDR3 spans 14 amino acids. The V gene's germline CDR1 is SGHVS and CDR2 FNYEAQ. CDR3 residues: CASSLREKGTEAFF. The CDR3 DNA reads as TGTGCCAGCAGCCTCCGGGAAAAGGGGACTGAAGCTTTCTTT.

V is TRBV7-3 and J is TRBJ2-1, with 7 bases aligning to TRBD2. The V segment lost 1 base and the J segment 6 bases; nucleotides outside the gene matches: 6. Germline CDR1 reads SGHTA; CDR2 reads FQGTGA. CDR3 length equals 15 residues. CDR3 residues: CASSLKGGSLNEQFF. The DNA of the CDR3 is TGTGCCAGCAGCTTAAAGGGCGGGAGTCTCAATGAGCAGTTCTTC.

The chain employs TRBV30 and TRBJ1-2; D possibly corresponds to TRBD1 (6 bases). The CDR3 is 12 residues long. Trimming stripped 4 bases from V and 7 bases from J, with 13 bases between. Germline CDR1 and CDR2: GTSNPN and SVGIG (reference sequence). The CDR3 nucleotides read TGTGCCTGGACGCATCGGACAGTTGGCTACACCTTC. The encoded protein is CAWTHRTVGYTF.

V usage is TRBV18 and J usage is TRBJ1-5, with D uncertain. The CDR3 has 14 amino acids. The germline CDR1 and CDR2 sequences are KGHSH and LQKENI. Trimming removed 1 base at V and 0 bases at J, with 4 bases between. CDR3 amino acids: CASSPHNSNQPQHF. The DNA of the CDR3 is TGTGCCAGCTCACCACACAATAGCAATCAGCCCCAGCATTTT.

The chain employs TRBV19 and TRBJ1-6, with 7 bases that match TRBD1. The trim removed 8 bases at V and 10 bases at J, leaving 8 bases unmatched. CDR3 length: 13 residues. Germline lookup yields CDR1 LNHDA and CDR2 SQIVND (reference sequence). CDR3 protein: CASSPGQNSPLHF. The CDR3 nucleotides read TGTGCCAGTTCCCCGGGACAGAACTCACCCCTCCACTTT.

The chain employs TRBV14 and TRBJ1-1; no definite D call. Trimming shortened V by 3 bases and J by 1 base, and 12 bases separated the two germline ends. The CDR3 length is 15 residues. Germline V gene data show CDR1 as SGHDN and CDR2 as FVKESK. The CDR3 nucleotides read TGTGCCAGCAGCCAGGTTAGAAGCGGGAACACTGAAGCTTTCTTT. This codes for CASSQVRSGNTEAFF.